What follows are 27 T cell receptor beta chains derived from one specimen sequenced in a study of sequential checkpoint blockade in melanoma. This sample's treatment: randomized to nivolumab then ipilimumab (arm A) or the reverse (arm B). The data were produced by immunoSEQ multiplex PCR, yet TCRdb's version contains in-frame clones alone and is incomplete. Of over a thousand clones in the sample, about 25% were seen once. This material consisted of tumor tissue (inferred from file names), taken from a patient given nivolumab and ipilimumab in sequence. The origin of the receptors is a human donor with melanoma.

The rearrangement joins TRBV5-1 to TRBJ2-5; a possible D gene is TRBD2 (6 bases). CDR3 size: 14 residues. Germline V gene sequence: CDR1 SGHRS, CDR2 YFSETQ. Trimming removed 4 bases from V and 2 bases from J, with 12 bases in between. For the CDR3, the DNA is TGCGCCAGCAGCAGCGGGCCGGAACAAGAGACCCAGTACTTC. It codes for CASSSGPEQETQYF. The variable domain in full, completed from reference TRBV5-1 and TRBJ2-5, reads KAGVTQTPRYLIKTRGQQVTLSCSPISGHRSVSWYQQTPGQGLQFLFEYFSETQRNKGNFPGRFSGRQFSNSRSEMNVSTLELGDSALYLCASSSGPEQETQYFGPGTRLLVL.

The chain is built from TRBV6-8 and TRBJ1-1; D is possibly TRBD1 (6 bases). Trimming removed 2 bases at V and 1 base at J, with 14 bases between. Germline values: CDR1 MNHGY, CDR2 SAAAGT. The CDR3 sequence is 16 residues long. The CDR3 DNA follows: TGTGCCAGCAGTTACGGGGGCCCTCCGCAGAACACTGAAGCTTTCTTT. Its protein is CASSYGGPPQNTEAFF.

This clone turned up a few times. The genes are TRBV4-1 and TRBJ1-1, with TRBD1 as a possible D gene (6 bases). V was trimmed by 0 bases and J by 3 bases, leaving 11 bases between them. The CDR3 is made up of 15 amino acids. Germline V CDR1 and CDR2: MGHRA, YSYEKL. The CDR3 nucleotides read TGCGCCAGCAGCCAAGATTGGAGGGGGGACACTGAAGCTTTCTTT. This gives the protein CASSQDWRGDTEAFF.

The chain has TRBV30 and TRBJ1-1, with D tentatively TRBD1 (5 bases). Germline V lookup: CDR1 GTSNPN, CDR2 SVGIG (reference sequence). Trimming removed 3 bases from V and 7 bases from J, with 15 bases in between. The CDR3 is 13 amino acids. The CDR3: CAWRGLVRGEAFF. For the CDR3, the DNA is TGTGCCTGGAGGGGACTTGTTAGGGGTGAAGCTTTCTTT.

This clone has a handful of counts. The V and J genes are TRBV15 and TRBJ1-2; TRBD1 is a possible D gene (5 bases). V lost 5 bases and J 3 bases, leaving 16 bases between the germline ends. The CDR3 consists of 15 residues. Germline-derived CDR1 and CDR2 are LNHNV and YYDKDF (reference sequence). This chain's CDR3 is CATSGGSQGDYGYTF. The CDR3 DNA reads TGTGCCACCAGCGGGGGGTCACAAGGTGACTATGGCTACACCTTC.

The CDR3 sequence: CSVVGTGIYGYTF. Here the CDR3 DNA reads TGCAGCGTTGTCGGGACAGGAATCTATGGCTACACCTTC. V usage is TRBV29-1 and J usage is TRBJ1-2; 8 bases are a match to TRBD1. The CDR3 runs 13 residues. Germline trimming cut 4 bases from V and 4 bases from J; bases unmatched to any gene: 5. The germline gives CDR1 SQVTM, CDR2 ANQGSEA.

This sequence joins TRBV11-3 and TRBJ2-3; the match to TRBD2 covers 10 bases. The CDR3 has 14 amino acids. Unmatched junction bases numbered 3, after V lost 5 bases and J lost 4 bases. Germline V lookup: CDR1 SGHNT, CDR2 YENEEA. The CDR3 region is CASSPSGGSDTQYF. CDR3 coding DNA: TGTGCCAGCAGCCCTAGCGGGGGATCAGATACGCAGTATTTT.

The rearrangement uses TRBV18 and TRBJ2-5; 8 nucleotides line up with TRBD1. Germline CDR1 KGHSH, CDR2 LQKENI. The CDR3 totals 16 residues. J gave up 1 base and V 3 bases, and 7 bases lay outside the gene matches. CDR3 region: CASSPLGQGRQETQYF. In DNA form, the CDR3 reads TGTGCCAGCTCACCCTTAGGACAGGGACGCCAAGAGACCCAGTACTTC.

The chain links TRBV10-3 to TRBJ2-1, with D perhaps matching TRBD2 (6 bases). Germline CDR1 is ENHRY and CDR2 is SYGVKD. The CDR3 spans 14 residues. V was trimmed by 0 bases and J by 5 bases, leaving 8 bases between them. The CDR3 coding sequence is TGTGCCATCAGTGAGTCACTAGCAAACAATGAGCAGTTCTTC. This gives the protein CAISESLANNEQFF.

The V gene is TRBV6-8, the J gene TRBJ1-1; TRBD1 is a possible D gene (6 bases). Trimming removed 0 bases at V and 4 bases at J, with 15 bases between. Germline V gene sequence: CDR1 MNHGY, CDR2 SAAAGT. The CDR3 contains 16 residues. CDR3 sequence reads: CASSYSWTAISTEAFF. The CDR3 bases are TGTGCCAGCAGTTACTCCTGGACAGCCATAAGCACTGAAGCTTTCTTT.

This rearrangement joins TRBV5-1 to TRBJ2-2; D is unresolved. V was cut by 3 bases and J by 0 bases, with 12 bases left in between. Germline values: CDR1 SGHRS, CDR2 YFSETQ. The CDR3 has 16 amino acids. The CDR3 loop reads CASSSPRTTNTGELFF. In nucleotides, the CDR3 is TGCGCCAGCAGCTCACCTCGGACCACGAACACCGGGGAGCTGTTTTTT.

This clone was picked up a small number of times. The gene calls are TRBV6-8 and TRBJ2-4; maybe TRBD1 (6 bases). Trimming cost V 2 bases and J 8 bases, with 10 bases left between them. From germline, CDR1 is MNHGY and CDR2 SAAAGT. The CDR3 is 13 amino acids. The CDR3 sequence: CASSYLQGHIQYF. The DNA of the CDR3 is TGTGCCAGCAGTTACCTACAGGGCCACATTCAGTACTTC.

V usage is TRBV11-3 and J usage is TRBJ2-1; 15 nucleotides line up with TRBD2. V was clipped by 5 bases and J by 12 bases; unmatched bases: 5. Germline-derived CDR1 and CDR2 are SGHNT and YENEEA. CDR3 length equals 14 residues. The CDR3 spells CASSTPGLAGGQFF. CDR3 coding DNA: TGTGCCAGCAGCACCCCGGGACTAGCGGGGGGGCAGTTCTTC.

The chain combines TRBV9 with TRBJ2-5; TRBD2 is a possible D gene (6 bases). Trimming stripped 4 bases from V and 4 bases from J, with 14 bases between. The germline CDR1 and CDR2 sequences are SGDLS and YYNGEE. There are 14 residues in the CDR3. The CDR3 reads CASSFRENLETQYF. CDR3 bases: TGTGCCAGCAGCTTCCGGGAGAATCTAGAGACCCAGTACTTC.

The chain recombines TRBV6-8 with TRBJ2-7; the D is unclear. This CDR3 comprises 15 residues. CDR1 and CDR2 from the germline V gene are MNHGY and SAAAGT. V lost 6 bases and J lost 0, with 15 bases in between. CDR3 in DNA: TGTGCCAGCAGCCCTACCTCAGACTCCTCCTACGAGCAGTACTTC. Translated: CASSPTSDSSYEQYF.

This clone is medium-sized (0.01 to 0.1%) in the sample. This chain uses TRBV11-3 with TRBJ1-2; D is possibly TRBD1 (5 bases). The CDR3 sequence is 14 residues long. Per the germline V gene, CDR1 is SGHNT and CDR2 is YENEEA. V lost 4 bases and J 6 bases, leaving 15 bases between the germline ends. Here the CDR3 DNA reads TGTGCCAGCAGCTCCTACCGGGACGAGGATGGCTACACCTTC. This codes for CASSSYRDEDGYTF. Variable domain in full (rest from reference TRBV11-3 and TRBJ1-2): EAGVVQSPRYKIIEKKQPVAFWCNPISGHNTLYWYLQNLGQGPELLIRYENEEAVDDSQLPKDRFSAERLKGVDSTLKIQPAELGDSAVYLCASSSYRDEDGYTFGSGTRLTVV.

The CDR3 DNA follows: TGCAGCGTTGAGCGGCGGGGCAGGGATACTGAAGCTTTCTTT. Its protein is CSVERRGRDTEAFF. The chain recombines TRBV29-1 with TRBJ1-1; D might be TRBD1 (5 bases). CDR1 SQVTM and CDR2 ANQGSEA come from the germline V gene. Deletions cut 3 bases from V and 5 bases from J, with 16 bases between. There are 14 residues in the CDR3.

This clone is medium-sized in the sample. This rearrangement joins TRBV11-3 to TRBJ2-1; 14 bases line up with TRBD2. Trimming removed 5 bases from V and 6 bases from J; junction bases left unmatched: 3. CDR1 and CDR2 (germline): SGHNT, YENEEA. The CDR3 is 15 amino acids. The CDR3 protein is CASSQGLAGGNEQFF. CDR3 DNA sequence: TGTGCCAGCAGCCAAGGACTAGCGGGAGGCAATGAGCAGTTCTTC.

The chain carries TRBV23-1 and TRBJ1-1; perhaps TRBD1 as D (5 bases). TRBV23-1 is placed among ORFs of uncertain function. V was clipped by 9 bases and J by 0 bases, with 11 bases between them. The CDR3 totals 13 residues. In DNA, the CDR3 is TGCGCCAGTACTGGGGGGGTGAACACTGAAGCTTTCTTT. It codes for CASTGGVNTEAFF.

J is TRBJ2-3 and V is TRBV29-1; unclear D gene. V was cut by 7 bases and J by 5 bases, with 16 bases left in between. The CDR3 consists of 13 residues. Germline V gene lookup returns CDR1 SQVTM and CDR2 ANQGSEA. The DNA for the CDR3 is TGCAGCGCTACAAGAGAGACGGGAGATACGCAGTATTTT. Its translation: CSATRETGDTQYF.

This clone has just one count. The chain links TRBV5-1 to TRBJ2-7, with no clear D. This CDR3 spans 14 amino acids. The germline CDR1 and CDR2 sequences are SGHRS and YFSETQ. The ends were cut back, 5 bases at V and 0 bases at J, with 12 bases in the middle. Written as DNA, the CDR3 is TGCGCCAGCAGTTCTCAGCGTGCCTCCTACGAGCAGTACTTC. Amino acids: CASSSQRASYEQYF.

This clone is classed as medium-sized. The rearrangement joins TRBV10-3 to TRBJ2-7; D gene unclear. V lost 2 bases, J lost 0 bases, and 8 bases lay in between. The germline CDR1 and CDR2 sequences are ENHRY and SYGVKD. This CDR3 is built from 14 residues. The CDR3 bases are TGTGCCATCAGTGAGCCTAGATTCTCCTACGAGCAGTACTTC. It is translated as CAISEPRFSYEQYF.

The chain is built from TRBV9 and TRBJ1-5, with D tentatively TRBD1 (6 bases). Germline V gene lookup returns CDR1 SGDLS and CDR2 YYNGEE. Trimming took off 5 bases at V and 2 bases at J, with 14 bases between the two ends. This CDR3 comprises 15 residues. CDR3 loop: CASSDTGTGNQPQHF. The CDR3 bases are TGTGCCAGCAGTGATACAGGGACGGGCAATCAGCCCCAGCATTTT.

The chain combines TRBV19 with TRBJ1-2, with 7 bases fitting TRBD1. Trimming removed 7 bases from V and 10 bases from J; junction bases left unmatched: 6. Looked up from germline, CDR1 is LNHDA and CDR2 is SQIVND (reference sequence). The CDR3 is 11 residues long. CDR3 DNA: TGTGCCAGTACTCGGCAGGGGGTCTACACCTTC. Amino acid sequence: CASTRQGVYTF.

By proportion, this clone is large (0.1 to 1%). The J gene is TRBJ2-7, the V gene TRBV28; 8 nucleotides line up with TRBD2. The junction had 10 bases not matched to a gene; V was cut back by 2 bases and J by 4 bases. This CDR3 has 16 amino acids. Germline CDR1 is MDHEN and CDR2 is SYDVKM. The CDR3 reads CASSLRRSGRLYEQYF. For the CDR3, the DNA is TGTGCCAGCAGTTTACGTCGGAGCGGGAGACTTTACGAGCAGTACTTC.

This rearrangement joins TRBV19 to TRBJ1-2; TRBD1 aligns across 9 bases. V shed 3 bases and J 3 bases; nucleotides not matched to a gene: 11. Germline V gene data show CDR1 as LNHDA and CDR2 as SQIVND (reference sequence). This CDR3 contains 17 residues. CDR3 protein: CASSIPPRGQGYYGYTF. CDR3 sequence (DNA): TGTGCCAGTAGTATCCCTCCTCGGGGACAGGGCTACTATGGCTACACCTTC.

This clone was picked up a small number of times. This sequence joins TRBV28 and TRBJ2-5; D may be TRBD2 (6 bases). The CDR3 totals 14 residues. Germline V lookup: CDR1 MDHEN, CDR2 SYDVKM. V was trimmed by 10 bases and J by 4 bases, leaving 19 bases between them. The CDR3 DNA follows: TGTGCCACCGAGAAGGCTCAGGAGGGAGAGACCCAGTACTTC. It specifies CATEKAQEGETQYF.